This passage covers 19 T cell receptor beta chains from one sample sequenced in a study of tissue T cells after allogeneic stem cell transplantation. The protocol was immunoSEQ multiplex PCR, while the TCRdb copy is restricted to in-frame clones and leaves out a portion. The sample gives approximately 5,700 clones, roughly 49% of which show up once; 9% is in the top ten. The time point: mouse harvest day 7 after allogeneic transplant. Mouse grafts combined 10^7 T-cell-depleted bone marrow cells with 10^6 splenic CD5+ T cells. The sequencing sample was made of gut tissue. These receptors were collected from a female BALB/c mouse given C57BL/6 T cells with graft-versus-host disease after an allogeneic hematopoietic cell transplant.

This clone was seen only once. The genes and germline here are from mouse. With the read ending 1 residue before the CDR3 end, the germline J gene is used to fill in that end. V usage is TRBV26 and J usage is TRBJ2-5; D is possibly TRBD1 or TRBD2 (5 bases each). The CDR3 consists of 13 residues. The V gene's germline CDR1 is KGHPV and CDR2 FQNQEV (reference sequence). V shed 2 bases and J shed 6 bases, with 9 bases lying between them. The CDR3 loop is CASSLGGGDTQYF. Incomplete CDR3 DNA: TGTGCCAGCAGTCTGGGGGGAGGGGACACCCAGTAC.

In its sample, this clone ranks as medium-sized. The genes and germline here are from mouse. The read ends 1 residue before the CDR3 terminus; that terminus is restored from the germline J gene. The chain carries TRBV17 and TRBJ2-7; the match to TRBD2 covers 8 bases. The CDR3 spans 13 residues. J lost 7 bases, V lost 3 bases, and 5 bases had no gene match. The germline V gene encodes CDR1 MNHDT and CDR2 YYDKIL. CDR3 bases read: TGTGCTAGCAGTAGTGGGGGGGGGAGAGAACAGTAC. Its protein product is CASSSGGGREQY. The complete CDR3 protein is CASSSGGGREQYF.

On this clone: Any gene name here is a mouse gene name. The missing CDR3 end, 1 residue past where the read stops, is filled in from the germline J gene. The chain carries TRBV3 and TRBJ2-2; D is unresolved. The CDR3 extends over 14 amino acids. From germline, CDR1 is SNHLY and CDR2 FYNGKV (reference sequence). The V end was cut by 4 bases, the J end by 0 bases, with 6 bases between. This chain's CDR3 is CASSSLANTGQLYF. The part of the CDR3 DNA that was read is TGTGCCAGCAGCTCCCTTGCAAACACCGGGCAGCTCTAC.

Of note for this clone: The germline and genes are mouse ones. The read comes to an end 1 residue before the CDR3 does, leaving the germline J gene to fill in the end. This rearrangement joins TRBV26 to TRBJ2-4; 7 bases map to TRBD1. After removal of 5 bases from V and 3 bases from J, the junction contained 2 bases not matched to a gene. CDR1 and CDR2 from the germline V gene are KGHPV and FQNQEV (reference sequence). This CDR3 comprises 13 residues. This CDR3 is CASSYRGQNTLYF. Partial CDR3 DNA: TGTGCCAGCAGTTACAGGGGACAAAACACCTTGTAC. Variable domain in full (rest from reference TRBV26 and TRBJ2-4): NSKVIQTPRYLVKGQGQKAKMRCIPEKGHPVVFWYQQNKNNEFKFLINFQNQEVLQQIDMTEKRFSAECPSNSPCSLEIQSSEAGDSALYLCASSYRGQNTLYFGAGTRLSVL.

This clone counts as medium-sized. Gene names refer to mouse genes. The CDR3 sequence is CASSLALGGNYAEQFF. The sequenced CDR3 bases are TGTGCCAGCTCTCTCGCACTGGGGGGTAACTATGCTGAGCAGTTC. The rearrangement uses TRBV12-1 and TRBJ2-1, with 9 bases aligning to TRBD2. The sequence runs out 1 residue before the end of the CDR3; the remainder is reconstructed from the germline J gene. CDR3 length equals 16 residues. V trimming: 0 bases; J trimming: 0 bases; junction bases outside the gene matches: 2. From germline, CDR1 is SGHSN and CDR2 HYEKVE. Based on the CDR3 plus reference TRBV12-1 and TRBJ2-1, the full variable domain is DSGVVQSPRHIIKEKGGRSVLTCIPISGHSNVVWYQQTLGKELKFLIQHYEKVERDKGFLPSRFSVQQFDDYHSEMNMSALELEDSAMYFCASSLALGGNYAEQFFGPGTRLTVL.

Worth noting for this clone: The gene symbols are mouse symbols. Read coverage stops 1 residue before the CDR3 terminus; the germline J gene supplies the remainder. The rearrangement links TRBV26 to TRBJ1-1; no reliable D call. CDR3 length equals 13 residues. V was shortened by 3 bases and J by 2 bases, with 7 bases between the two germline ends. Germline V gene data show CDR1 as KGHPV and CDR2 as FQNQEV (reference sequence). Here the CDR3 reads CASSLRVNTEVFF. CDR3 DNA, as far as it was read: TGTGCCAGCAGTCTAAGAGTTAACACAGAAGTCTTC.

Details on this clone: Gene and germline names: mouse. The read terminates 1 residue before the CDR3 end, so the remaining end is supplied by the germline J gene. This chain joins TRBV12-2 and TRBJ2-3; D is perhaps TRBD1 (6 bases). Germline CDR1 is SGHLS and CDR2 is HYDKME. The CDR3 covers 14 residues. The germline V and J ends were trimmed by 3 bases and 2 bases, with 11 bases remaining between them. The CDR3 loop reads CASSFGTIAETLYF. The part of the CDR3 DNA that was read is TGTGCCAGCTCTTTCGGGACAATTGCAGAAACGCTGTAT.

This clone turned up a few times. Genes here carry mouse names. The part of the CDR3 DNA that was read is TGTGCCAGCAGTCTGTTCACCAACGAAAGATTATTT. It is translated as CASSLFTNERLF. The CDR3 in full is CASSLFTNERLFF. The rearrangement uses TRBV26 and TRBJ1-4; D ambiguous. The read is 1 residue too short to cover the CDR3 end, so that end is filled in from the germline J gene. The length of the CDR3 is 13 residues. Trimming took off 1 base at V and 3 bases at J, with 3 bases between the two ends. Germline CDR1 KGHPV, CDR2 FQNQEV (reference sequence).

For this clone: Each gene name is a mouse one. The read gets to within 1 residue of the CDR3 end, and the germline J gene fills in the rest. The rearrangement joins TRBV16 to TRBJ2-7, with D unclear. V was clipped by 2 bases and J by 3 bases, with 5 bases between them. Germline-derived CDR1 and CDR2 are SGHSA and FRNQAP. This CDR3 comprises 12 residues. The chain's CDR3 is CASSLPGYEQYF. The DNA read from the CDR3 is TGTGCAAGCAGCTTACCTGGCTATGAACAGTAC.

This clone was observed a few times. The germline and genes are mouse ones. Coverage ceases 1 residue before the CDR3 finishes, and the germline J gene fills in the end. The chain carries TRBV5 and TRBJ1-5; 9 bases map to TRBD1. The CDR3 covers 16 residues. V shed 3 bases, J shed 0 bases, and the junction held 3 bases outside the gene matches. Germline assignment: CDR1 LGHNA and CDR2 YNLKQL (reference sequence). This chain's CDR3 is CASSQGQGYNNQAPLF. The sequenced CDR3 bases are TGTGCCAGCAGCCAGGGACAGGGATATAACAACCAGGCTCCGCTT.

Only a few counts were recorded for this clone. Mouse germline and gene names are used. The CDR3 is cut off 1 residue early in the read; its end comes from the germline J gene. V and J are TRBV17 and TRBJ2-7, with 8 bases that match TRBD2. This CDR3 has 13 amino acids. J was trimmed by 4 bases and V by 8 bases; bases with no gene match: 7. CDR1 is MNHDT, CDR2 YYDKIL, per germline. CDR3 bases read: TGTGCTAGCTCAAGACTGGGGAGATATGAACAGTAC. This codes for CASSRLGRYEQY. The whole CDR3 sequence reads CASSRLGRYEQYF.

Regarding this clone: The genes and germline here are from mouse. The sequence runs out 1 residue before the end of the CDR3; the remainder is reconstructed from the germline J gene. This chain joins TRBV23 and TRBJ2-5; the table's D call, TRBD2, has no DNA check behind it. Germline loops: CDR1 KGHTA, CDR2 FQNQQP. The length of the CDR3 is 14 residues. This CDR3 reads CSSSPGGARDTQYF. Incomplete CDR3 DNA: TGCTCCAGCAGTCCTGGGGGGGCTAGGGACACCCAGTAC.

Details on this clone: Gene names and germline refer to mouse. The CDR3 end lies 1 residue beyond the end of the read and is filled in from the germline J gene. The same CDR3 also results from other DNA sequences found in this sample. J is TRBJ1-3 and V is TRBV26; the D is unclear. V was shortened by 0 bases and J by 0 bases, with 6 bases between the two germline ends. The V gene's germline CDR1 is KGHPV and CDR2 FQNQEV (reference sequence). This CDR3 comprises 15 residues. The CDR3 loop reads CASSLSTNSGNTLYF. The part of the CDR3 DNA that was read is TGTGCCAGCAGTCTGTCAACAAATTCTGGAAATACGCTCTAT.

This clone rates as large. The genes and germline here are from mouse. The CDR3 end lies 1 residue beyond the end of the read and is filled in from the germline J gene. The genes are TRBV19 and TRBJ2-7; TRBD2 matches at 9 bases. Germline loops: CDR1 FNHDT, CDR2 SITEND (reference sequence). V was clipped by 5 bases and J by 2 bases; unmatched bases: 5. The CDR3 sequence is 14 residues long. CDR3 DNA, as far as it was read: TGTGCCAGCAGCCCCGGGACTGGGACCTATGAACAGTAC. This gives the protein CASSPGTGTYEQY. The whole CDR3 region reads CASSPGTGTYEQYF. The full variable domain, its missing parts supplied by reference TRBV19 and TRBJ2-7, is GGIITQTPKFLIGQEGQKLTLKCQQNFNHDTMYWYRQDSGKGLRLIYYSITENDLQKGDLSEGYDASREKKSSFSLTVTSAQKNEMAVFLCASSPGTGTYEQYFGPGTRLTVL.

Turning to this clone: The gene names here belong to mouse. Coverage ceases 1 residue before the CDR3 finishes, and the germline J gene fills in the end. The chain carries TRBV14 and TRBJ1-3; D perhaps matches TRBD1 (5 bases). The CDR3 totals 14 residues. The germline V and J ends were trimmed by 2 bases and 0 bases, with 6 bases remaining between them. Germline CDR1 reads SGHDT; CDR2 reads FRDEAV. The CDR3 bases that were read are TGTGCCAGCAGTTTGCAGGGTTCTGGAAATACGCTCTAT. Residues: CASSLQGSGNTLY. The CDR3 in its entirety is CASSLQGSGNTLYF.

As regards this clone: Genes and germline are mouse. CDR3 DNA (partial): TGTGCCAGCAGTCTGGGGGTAAACACCTTGTAC. This codes for CASSLGVNTLY. The full CDR3 protein reads CASSLGVNTLYF. The rearrangement joins TRBV26 to TRBJ2-4, with D uncertain. The read ends 1 residue shy of where the CDR3 ends; the end is completed using the germline J gene. The ends were cut back, 2 bases at V and 5 bases at J, with 5 bases in the middle. CDR1 is KGHPV, CDR2 FQNQEV, per germline (reference sequence). The CDR3 covers 12 residues. The full variable domain, rest sourced from reference TRBV26 and TRBJ2-4, is NSKVIQTPRYLVKGQGQKAKMRCIPEKGHPVVFWYQQNKNNEFKFLINFQNQEVLQQIDMTEKRFSAECPSNSPCSLEIQSSEAGDSALYLCASSLGVNTLYFGAGTRLSVL.

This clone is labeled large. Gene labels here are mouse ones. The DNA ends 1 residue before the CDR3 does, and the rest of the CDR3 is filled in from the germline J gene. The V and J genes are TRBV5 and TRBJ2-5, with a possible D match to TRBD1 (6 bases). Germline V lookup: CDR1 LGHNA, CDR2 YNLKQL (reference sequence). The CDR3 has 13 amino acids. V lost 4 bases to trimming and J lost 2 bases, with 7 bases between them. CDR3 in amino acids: CASSPDSQDTQYF. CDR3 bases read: TGTGCCAGCAGCCCGGACAGCCAAGACACCCAGTAC.

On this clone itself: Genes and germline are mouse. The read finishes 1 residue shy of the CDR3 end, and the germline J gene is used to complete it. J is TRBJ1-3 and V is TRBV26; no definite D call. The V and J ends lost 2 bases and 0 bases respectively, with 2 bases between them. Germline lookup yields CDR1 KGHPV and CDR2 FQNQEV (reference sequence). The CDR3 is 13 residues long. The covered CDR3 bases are TGTGCCAGCAGTCTGGATTCTGGAAATACGCTCTAT. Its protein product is CASSLDSGNTLY. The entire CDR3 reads CASSLDSGNTLYF.

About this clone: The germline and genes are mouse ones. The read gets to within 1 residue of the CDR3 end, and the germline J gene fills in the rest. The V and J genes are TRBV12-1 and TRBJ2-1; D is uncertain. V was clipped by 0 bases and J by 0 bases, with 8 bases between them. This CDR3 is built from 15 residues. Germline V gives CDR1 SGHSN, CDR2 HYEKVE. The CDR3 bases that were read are TGTGCCAGCTCTCTCGTAAGGGCTAACTATGCTGAGCAGTTC. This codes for CASSLVRANYAEQF. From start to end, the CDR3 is CASSLVRANYAEQFF.